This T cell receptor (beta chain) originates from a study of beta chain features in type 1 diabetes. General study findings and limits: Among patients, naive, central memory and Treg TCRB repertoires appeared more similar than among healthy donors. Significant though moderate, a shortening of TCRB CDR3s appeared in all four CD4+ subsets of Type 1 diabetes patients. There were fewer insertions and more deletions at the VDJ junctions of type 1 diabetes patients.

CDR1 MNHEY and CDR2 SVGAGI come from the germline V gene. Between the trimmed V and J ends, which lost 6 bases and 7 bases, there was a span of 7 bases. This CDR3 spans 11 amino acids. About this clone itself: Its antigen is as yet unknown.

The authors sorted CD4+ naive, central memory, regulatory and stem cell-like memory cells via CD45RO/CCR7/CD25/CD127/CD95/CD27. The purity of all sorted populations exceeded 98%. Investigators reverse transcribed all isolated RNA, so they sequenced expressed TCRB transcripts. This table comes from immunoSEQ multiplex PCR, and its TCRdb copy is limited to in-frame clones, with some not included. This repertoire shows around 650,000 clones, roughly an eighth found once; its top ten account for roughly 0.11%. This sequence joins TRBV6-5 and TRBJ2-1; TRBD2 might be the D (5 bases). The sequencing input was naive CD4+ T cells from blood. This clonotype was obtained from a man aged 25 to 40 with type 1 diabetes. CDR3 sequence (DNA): TGTGCCAGCAGACGGAGGAATGAGCAGTTCTTC. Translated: CASRRRNEQFF.